A single sample is the source of the 21 T cell receptor beta chains below, sequenced in a study of T cells in women clearing cervical HPV infection. Profiled with immunoSEQ multiplex PCR; TCRdb holds only in-frame clones, not every one. The sample is made up of over 15,000 clones, and the top ten hold 10% of it. The sample taken for sequencing was blood buffy coat. The receptors originated from a woman between 18 and 70 years old with a cervical HPV16 infection that either progressed to CIN3+ or cleared (not recorded which).

The CDR3 sequence: CASTILQGQRGYTF. The part of the CDR3 DNA that was read is TGTGCCAGCACTATCCTACAGGGGCAACGTGGC. This chain uses TRBV6-2 or TRBV6-3 with TRBJ1-2; 7 bases match TRBD1. The observed sequence ends 3 residues before the CDR3 terminus, with the missing tail filled in from the germline J gene. V was clipped by 7 bases and J by 7 bases; unmatched bases: 12. The germline V gene encodes CDR1 MNHEY and CDR2 SVGEGT. The CDR3 totals 14 residues.

Notes on this clone: The sequenced fragment ends 3 residues before the CDR3 boundary, so the rest is inferred from the germline J gene. The chain couples TRBV10-3 to TRBJ2-5, with 9 bases lining up with TRBD1. The germline V gene has CDR1 ENHRY and CDR2 SYGVKD. With V trimmed by 4 bases and J by 2 bases, 11 bases remained unmatched. There are 17 residues in the CDR3. The sequenced part of the CDR3 DNA is TGTGCCATCAGTGGGTCTTCCCGAGACAGGGGGCAAGAGACC. This gives the protein CAISGSSRDRGQET. The whole CDR3 protein is CAISGSSRDRGQETQYF.

Remarks on this clone: The read comes to an end 3 residues before the CDR3 does, leaving the germline J gene to fill in the end. V is TRBV19 and J is TRBJ2-5; D might be TRBD1 (6 bases). The CDR3 runs to 13 residues. V was cut by 5 bases and J by 5 bases, with 12 bases left in between. CDR1 LNHDA and CDR2 SQIVND come from the germline V gene (reference sequence). The CDR3 protein is CASSVQGIETQYF. The part of the CDR3 DNA that was read is TGTGCCAGTAGTGTCCAGGGGATCGAGACC.

On this clone: With the read ending 3 residues before the CDR3 end, the germline J gene is used to fill in that end. V gene TRBV30 combines with J gene TRBJ2-1; 9 positions match TRBD2. CDR1 is GTSNPN and CDR2 is SVGIG in the germline V gene (reference sequence). Trimming took 5 bases from V and 2 from J; bases not matched to a gene: 4. The CDR3 has 14 residues. The part of the CDR3 DNA that was read is TGTGCCTGGGGGACTAGCTCCACCTACAATGAG. It is translated as CAWGTSSTYNE. The whole CDR3 sequence reads CAWGTSSTYNEQFF. The full variable domain, with the rest looked up from reference TRBV30 and TRBJ2-1, is SQTIHQWPATLVQPVGSPLSLECTVEGTSNPNLYWYRQAAGRGLQLLFYSVGIGQISSEVPQNLSASRPQDRQFILSSKKLLLSDSGFYLCAWGTSSTYNEQFFGPGTRLTVL.

Notes on this clone: The read ends 3 residues shy of where the CDR3 ends; the end is completed using the germline J gene. The sample carries other DNA sequences with the same CDR3. This chain uses TRBV18 with TRBJ1-4, with D perhaps matching TRBD1 (5 bases). Germline CDR1 reads KGHSH; CDR2 reads LQKENI. CDR3 length: 17 residues. Incomplete CDR3 DNA: TGTGCCAGCTCCCCGCTTGGATCTTTCCAGGGCTTCACGGAA. Encoded protein: CASSPLGSFQGFTE. The whole CDR3 sequence is CASSPLGSFQGFTELFF.

With respect to this clone: The read terminates 3 residues ahead of where the CDR3 ends, so the germline J gene completes it. The rearrangement joins TRBV7-9 to TRBJ1-2; no clear D. CDR3 length equals 13 residues. Germline CDR1 is SEHNR and CDR2 is FQNEAQ (reference sequence). The CDR3 loop reads CASSLVGVNDYTF. The CDR3 bases that were read are TGTGCCAGCAGCTTAGTCGGGGTCAATGAC.

Details on this clone: Coverage ceases 3 residues before the CDR3 finishes, and the germline J gene fills in the end. The chain has TRBV7-2 and TRBJ1-3, with D unclear. V was shortened by 3 bases and J by 0 bases, with 9 bases between the two germline ends. The CDR3 is 15 residues long. Germline loops: CDR1 SGHTA, CDR2 FQGNSA. CDR3 bases read: TGTGCCAGCAGCTTTCCTCTCAGCTCTGGAAACACC. The encoded protein is CASSFPLSSGNT. In full, the CDR3 reads CASSFPLSSGNTIYF.

The CDR3 sequence: CASSSGQGVRGYTF. The part of the CDR3 DNA that was read is TGTGCCAGCAGCAGCGGACAGGGGGTGCGTGGC. V gene TRBV7-2 combines with J gene TRBJ1-2; 10 nucleotides line up with TRBD1. With the read ending 3 residues before the CDR3 end, the germline J gene is used to fill in that end. The J segment lost 7 bases and the V segment lost 5 bases, leaving 7 bases of the junction unmatched. Germline V CDR1 and CDR2: SGHTA, FQGNSA. The CDR3 spans 14 residues.

A remark on this clone: The read falls 3 residues short of the CDR3 end, and the missing part is taken from the germline J gene. Other nucleotide sequences from this sample produce the same CDR3. The chain has TRBV20-1 and TRBJ1-5; D gene ambiguous. Trimming left V 0 bases short and J 5 bases short, with 8 bases between. The CDR3 has 13 residues. Germline assignment: CDR1 DFQATT and CDR2 SNEGSKA (reference sequence). The CDR3 loop reads CSARDRGYQPQHF. Partial CDR3 DNA: TGCAGTGCTAGAGATCGAGGGTATCAGCCC.

This clone counts as medium-sized by frequency. The CDR3 is cut off 3 residues early in the read; its end comes from the germline J gene. The chain uses TRBV20-1 and TRBJ2-1; tentatively, D is TRBD1 (6 bases). Trimming shortened V by 6 bases and J by 9 bases, and 15 bases separated the two germline ends. CDR1 DFQATT and CDR2 SNEGSKA come from the germline V gene (reference sequence). The length of the CDR3 is 12 residues. The DNA read from the CDR3 is TGCAGTGCACTTAGAGGGGGAGTTGAG. Its translation: CSALRGGVE. The entire CDR3 protein reads CSALRGGVEQFF.

Worth noting for this clone: The read stops 3 residues short of the end of the CDR3; the missing end is completed from the germline J gene. The J gene is TRBJ1-2, the V gene TRBV11-2; 7 bases are a match to TRBD1. From germline, CDR1 is SGHAT and CDR2 FQNNGV. The CDR3 spans 14 residues. The CDR3 DNA, read in part, is TGTGCCAGCAGCTTGGAGGGACAGTACAATGAC. Translation gives CASSLEGQYND. In full, the CDR3 is CASSLEGQYNDYTF.

Notes on this clone: The read halts 3 residues ahead of the CDR3 end, with the missing end drawn from the germline J gene. This sequence joins TRBV20-1 and TRBJ2-2; weak D call: TRBD1 (5 bases). This CDR3 comprises 15 residues. Trimming shortened V by 0 bases and J by 7 bases, and 15 bases separated the two germline ends. Germline V lookup: CDR1 DFQATT, CDR2 SNEGSKA (reference sequence). Partial CDR3 DNA: TGCAGTGCTAGAGACCCGGTGGGGCTCGTCGGGGAG. It is translated as CSARDPVGLVGE. The whole CDR3 reads CSARDPVGLVGELFF.

On this clone: Read sequence stops 3 residues before the CDR3 end, and the germline J gene provides the missing end. The rearrangement joins TRBV20-1 to TRBJ2-3, with 7 positions matching TRBD2. Germline CDR1 reads DFQATT; CDR2 reads SNEGSKA (reference sequence). CDR3 size: 15 residues. With V trimmed by 1 base and J by 2 bases, 6 bases remained unmatched. The CDR3 DNA, read in part, is TGCAGTGCTAGAGGGAGCGGGGCGTCCACAGATACG. The encoded protein is CSARGSGASTDT. The entire CDR3 is CSARGSGASTDTQYF.

With regard to this clone: The sequence runs out 3 residues before the end of the CDR3; the remainder is reconstructed from the germline J gene. V gene TRBV20-1 combines with J gene TRBJ2-2; TRBD2 matches 7 bases. Trimming removed 0 bases from V and 4 bases from J; junction bases left unmatched: 8. The CDR3 contains 16 residues. CDR1 DFQATT and CDR2 SNEGSKA come from the germline V gene (reference sequence). CDR3 amino acids: CSAREAGRQSTGELFF. Incomplete CDR3 DNA: TGCAGTGCTAGAGAAGCGGGAAGACAATCCACCGGGGAG.

As regards this clone: Coverage ceases 3 residues before the CDR3 finishes, and the germline J gene fills in the end. The chain recombines TRBV7-9 with TRBJ1-1, with a possible D match to TRBD1 (5 bases). Germline V gene sequence: CDR1 SEHNR, CDR2 FQNEAQ (reference sequence). The CDR3 runs to 13 residues. The V gene lost 7 bases and the J gene lost 7 bases, with 16 bases spanning the gap. CDR3 sequence reads: CASNLDTAVEAFF. Partial CDR3 DNA: TGTGCCAGCAACCTGGACACGGCGGTTGAA.

This clone ranks as medium-sized (0.01 to 0.1%) in terms of frequency. The CDR3 is cut off 3 residues early in the read; its end comes from the germline J gene. The chain couples TRBV18 to TRBJ2-5; the D gene is possibly TRBD1 (5 bases). The CDR3 is 13 amino acids. The germline V gene has CDR1 KGHSH and CDR2 LQKENI. The V end lost 3 bases, the J end lost 2 bases, and 7 bases lay between the germline ends. The covered CDR3 bases are TGTGCCAGCTCACCGCAGGGACAAGAGACC. It codes for CASSPQGQET. The entire CDR3 is CASSPQGQETQYF. Using reference TRBV18 and TRBJ2-5 for the parts outside the CDR3, the full variable domain is NAGVMQNPRHLVRRRGQEARLRCSPMKGHSHVYWYRQLPEEGLKFMVYLQKENIIDESGMPKERFSAEFPKEGPSILRIQQVVRGDSAAYFCASSPQGQETQYFGPGTRLLVL.

Notes on this clone: The CDR3 is cut off 3 residues early in the read; its end comes from the germline J gene. The chain links TRBV7-9 to TRBJ1-4; TRBD1 matches 7 bases. CDR1 and CDR2 (germline): SEHNR, FQNEAQ (reference sequence). This CDR3 has 15 residues. J was trimmed by 7 bases and V by 7 bases; bases with no gene match: 12. The part of the CDR3 DNA that was read is TGTGCCAGCACGGCCGACGGGACAGTGGGTGAAAAA. Its translation is CASTADGTVGEK. The complete CDR3 protein is CASTADGTVGEKLFF.

The CDR3 here is CSADSSYNSPLHF. Incomplete CDR3 DNA: TGCAGTGCTGACAGCTCCTATAATTCACCC. The V and J genes are TRBV20-1 and TRBJ1-6; D is possibly TRBD1 (5 bases). Read data end 3 residues before the CDR3 end; the end is taken from the germline J gene. CDR1 and CDR2 from the germline V gene are DFQATT and SNEGSKA (reference sequence). The length of the CDR3 is 13 residues. V lost 5 bases and J lost 0, with 5 bases in between.

On this clone: Read sequence stops 3 residues before the CDR3 end, and the germline J gene provides the missing end. The rearrangement uses TRBV7-2 and TRBJ2-7; TRBD2 agrees at 7 bases. In germline, CDR1 is SGHTA, CDR2 FQGNSA. The V segment lost 7 bases and the J segment 3 bases; nucleotides outside the gene matches: 12. This CDR3 is built from 15 residues. CDR3 bases read: TGTGCCAGCACCTATGGAGCTAGCGGAAACTACGAG. Amino acids: CASTYGASGNYE. In full, the CDR3 reads CASTYGASGNYEQYF.

A note on this clone: The DNA ends 3 residues before the CDR3 does, and the rest of the CDR3 is filled in from the germline J gene. The gene calls are TRBV24-1 and TRBJ2-7, with 7 bases matching TRBD1. With 2 bases clipped from V and 3 bases from J, the junction kept 3 bases outside the gene matches. The CDR3 consists of 14 residues. The germline CDR1 and CDR2 sequences are KGHDR and SFDVKD. CDR3 bases read: TGTGCCACCAGTGATTCCGACAGGGTCTACGAG. It codes for CATSDSDRVYE. The entire CDR3 sequence reads CATSDSDRVYEQYF.

A word on this clone: The observed sequence ends 3 residues before the CDR3 terminus, with the missing tail filled in from the germline J gene. The chain recombines TRBV7-2 with TRBJ1-2, with 9 bases matching TRBD1. The CDR3 spans 15 residues. Germline values: CDR1 SGHTA, CDR2 FQGNSA. V was pared by 2 bases and J by 7 bases, with 8 bases of the junction left unmatched. The CDR3 sequence is CASSLTPGQGFGYTF. The CDR3 bases that were read are TGTGCCAGCAGCTTAACACCGGGACAGGGTTTTGGC.